This T cell receptor (beta chain) is drawn from a study of cytomegalovirus exposure and HLA in healthy donors. Clones were sequenced by immunoSEQ multiplex PCR, and TCRdb holds only the in-frame ones, with some missing. In the table there are 200,000 or so clones, 70% to 85% of which are singletons. There are 15 residues in the CDR3. V was shortened by 3 bases and J by 4 bases, with 16 bases between the two germline ends. Germline V gene data show CDR1 as MNHEY and CDR2 as SMNVEV (reference sequence). The source material was PBMCs. The receptor comes from a woman aged 25 to 39 in good health and CMV-seropositive. The V and J genes are TRBV27 and TRBJ2-7, with D tentatively TRBD1 (5 bases). CDR3 sequence reads: CASSLQGSMAYEQYF. CDR3 DNA sequence: TGTGCCAGCAGTTTGCAGGGTTCGATGGCGTACGAGCAGTACTTC.